The next 22 T cell receptor beta chains were all read from a single sample in a study of cytomegalovirus exposure and HLA in healthy donors. Amplification used 60 Vbeta primers and 13 Jbeta primers. Data came from immunoSEQ multiplex PCR; TCRdb stores just in-frame clones and leaves some out. The sample consists of tens of thousands of clones, 70% to 85% of them appearing once. The sequencing sample was made of PBMCs. The receptors come from a man aged 25-45 years in good health and CMV-seropositive.

The chain carries TRBV9 and TRBJ1-6, with D possibly TRBD1 on 5 matching bases. V dropped 4 bases and J dropped 0 bases, with 8 bases sitting between them. The CDR3 totals 15 residues. CDR1 and CDR2 from the germline V gene are SGDLS and YYNGEE. Here the CDR3 reads CASSPDSSYNSPLHF. The CDR3 DNA follows: TGTGCCAGCAGCCCCGACAGCTCCTATAATTCACCCCTCCACTTT.

The CDR3 DNA follows: TGTGCCAGCAGTTACGGGTCTTTTCCCATGAACACTGAAGCTTTCTTT. It encodes CASSYGSFPMNTEAFF. The chain links TRBV27 to TRBJ1-1; D gene ambiguous. Trimming pared 4 bases from V and 0 bases from J, leaving 15 bases between. This CDR3 has 16 residues. CDR1 is MNHEY, CDR2 SMNVEV, per germline (reference sequence).

This sequence joins TRBV21-1 and TRBJ2-3; whether TRBD1, the table's D call, matches the DNA was not checked. TRBV21-1 is marked as a pseudogene. The CDR3 extends over 14 amino acids. CDR3 nucleotide sequence: TGTGCCAGCATCGACAGGGCTCGCACAGATACGCAGTATTTT. It translates to CASIDRARTDTQYF.

The chain links TRBV4-2 to TRBJ1-3, with D possibly TRBD1 on 5 matching bases. Deletions cut 3 bases from V and 4 bases from J, with 13 bases between. CDR3 size: 15 residues. The germline gives CDR1 LGHNA, CDR2 YNFKEQ. The DNA for the CDR3 is TGTGCCAGCAGCCAGGACCAGGGAATGGGAAACACCATATATTTT. Encoded protein: CASSQDQGMGNTIYF.

The gene calls are TRBV19 and TRBJ1-2; no definite D call. CDR3 length: 14 amino acids. Trimming left V 3 bases short and J 8 bases short, with 16 bases between. Germline V gene data show CDR1 as LNHDA and CDR2 as SQIVND (reference sequence). The chain's CDR3 is CASSIGRTMVGYTF. For the CDR3, the DNA is TGTGCCAGTAGTATTGGCAGGACTATGGTCGGCTACACCTTC.

This clone was found a few times. V usage is TRBV5-1 and J usage is TRBJ1-1; no clear D gene. V lost 3 bases, J lost 1 base, and 19 bases lay in between. Germline CDR1 is SGHRS and CDR2 is YFSETQ. CDR3 size: 17 residues. CDR3 sequence: CASSSSPQRVGNTEAFF. CDR3 bases: TGCGCCAGCAGCTCGAGTCCCCAGCGGGTCGGGAACACTGAAGCTTTCTTT.

This chain uses TRBV6-6 with TRBJ1-2; 11 nucleotides agree with TRBD1. The J segment lost 8 bases and the V segment lost 8 bases, leaving 10 bases of the junction unmatched. CDR3 size: 14 residues. The V gene's germline CDR1 is MNHNY and CDR2 SVGAGI (reference sequence). For the CDR3, the DNA is TGTGCCAGCGACAAGGACAGGGGGCGCGGAGGCTACACCTTC. The encoded protein is CASDKDRGRGGYTF.

This CDR3 is CASSQAGTGGTNTGELFF. The CDR3 bases are TGCGCCAGCAGCCAGGCCGGGACAGGGGGCACGAACACCGGGGAGCTGTTTTTT. This sequence joins TRBV4-3 and TRBJ2-2, with 12 bases identical to TRBD1. V was pared by 3 bases and J by 0 bases, with 5 bases of the junction left unmatched. The CDR3 covers 18 residues. Germline V CDR1 and CDR2: LGHNA, YSLEER.

The sample holds one count of this clone. In DNA form, the CDR3 reads TGCAGCGTTGAAGATCTAATCACCGGGGAGCTGTTTTTT. This gives the protein CSVEDLITGELFF. V is TRBV29-1 and J is TRBJ2-2; D remains unclear. The CDR3 sequence is 13 residues long. CDR1 is SQVTM, CDR2 ANQGSEA, per germline. The V gene lost 0 bases and the J gene lost 4 bases, with 6 bases spanning the gap.

DNA of the CDR3: TGTGCCAGTTATGTAGAGGAGAACTATGGCTACACCTTC. Translating it yields CASYVEENYGYTF. V and J are TRBV19 and TRBJ1-2; D remains ambiguous. This CDR3 is built from 13 residues. The germline V and J ends were trimmed by 8 bases and 2 bases, with 12 bases remaining between them. Per germline, CDR1 LNHDA and CDR2 SQIVND (reference sequence). Using reference TRBV19 and TRBJ1-2 for the parts outside the CDR3, the full variable domain is DGGITQSPKYLFRKEGQNVTLSCEQNLNHDAMYWYRQDPGQGLRLIYYSQIVNDFQKGDIAEGYSVSREKKESFPLTVTSAQKNPTAFYLCASYVEENYGYTFGSGTRLTVV.

The chain links TRBV5-4 to TRBJ2-1; D gene unclear. V was cut by 5 bases and J by 4 bases, with 10 bases left in between. The CDR3 runs to 13 residues. The germline V gene has CDR1 SGHNT and CDR2 YYREEE (reference sequence). CDR3 sequence (DNA): TGTGCCAGCAGTTCCCAGACTTACAATGAGCAGTTCTTC. This sequence encodes CASSSQTYNEQFF.

There are a few counts of this clone. The chain joins TRBV4-1 to TRBJ2-5, with D maybe TRBD1 (5 bases). The CDR3 runs 16 residues. The ends were cut back, 3 bases at V and 5 bases at J, with 19 bases in the middle. Looked up from germline, CDR1 is MGHRA and CDR2 is YSYEKL. The DNA of the CDR3 is TGCGCCAGCAGCCAGGGCGTGGGGCACCCCGTGGAGACCCAGTACTTC. Its protein product is CASSQGVGHPVETQYF.

This clone came up a few times. The chain is built from TRBV30 and TRBJ1-4; D uncertain. The germline V and J ends were trimmed by 0 bases and 4 bases, with 6 bases remaining between them. Germline CDR1 GTSNPN, CDR2 SVGIG (reference sequence). The CDR3 sequence is 13 residues long. The CDR3 DNA reads TGTGCCTGGAGTGTACTCCTTAATGAAAAACTGTTTTTT. This sequence encodes CAWSVLLNEKLFF.

The rearrangement uses TRBV27 and TRBJ1-4; D remains ambiguous. Germline CDR1 is MNHEY and CDR2 is SMNVEV (reference sequence). CDR3 length: 14 residues. The germline V and J ends were trimmed by 7 bases and 5 bases, with 14 bases remaining between them. In DNA form, the CDR3 reads TGTGCCAGCACCTCATATGAGAAGAATGAAAAACTGTTTTTT. Protein: CASTSYEKNEKLFF.

This clone was observed a handful of times. The chain recombines TRBV7-2 with TRBJ1-3; 8 bases match TRBD1. V lost 5 bases and J lost 1; bases outside the gene matches: 1. CDR1 is SGHTA, CDR2 FQGNSA, per germline. The CDR3 extends over 14 amino acids. The CDR3 is CASSRDRSGNTIYF. DNA of the CDR3: TGTGCCAGCAGCCGGGACAGGTCTGGAAACACCATATATTTT.

In this sample, this clone turned up once. The chain recombines TRBV12-5 with TRBJ1-4; maybe TRBD1 (6 bases). CDR1 LGHNT and CDR2 FRNRAP come from the germline V gene. V was shortened by 5 bases and J by 3 bases, with 10 bases between the two germline ends. This CDR3 comprises 14 residues. CDR3 in amino acids: CASGLGQSNEKLFF. DNA for the CDR3: TGTGCTAGTGGTCTCGGACAGTCTAATGAAAAACTGTTTTTT.

The V and J genes are TRBV4-1 and TRBJ1-5; 8 bases fit TRBD1. The CDR3 contains 15 residues. Germline-derived CDR1 and CDR2 are MGHRA and YSYEKL. V was clipped by 2 bases and J by 5 bases; unmatched bases: 5. The CDR3 DNA sequence: TGCGCCAGCAGCCAACCAGACAGGGGTTATCAGCCCCAGCATTTT. The encoded protein is CASSQPDRGYQPQHF.

The rearrangement uses TRBV5-1 and TRBJ2-2; TRBD2 matches 13 bases. This CDR3 has 17 amino acids. Germline CDR1 reads SGHRS; CDR2 reads YFSETQ. The junction had 3 bases not matched to a gene; V was cut back by 0 bases and J by 4 bases. In nucleotides, the CDR3 is TGCGCCAGCAGCTTGGGGGGACTAGCGGGGCTCACCGGGGAGCTGTTTTTT. Amino acids: CASSLGGLAGLTGELFF.

CDR3 residues: CASSQEGQVSTGELFF. The CDR3 DNA reads as TGCGCCAGCAGCCAAGAGGGACAGGTGTCCACCGGGGAGCTGTTTTTT. V is TRBV4-1 and J is TRBJ2-2, with 8 bases identical to TRBD1. From germline, CDR1 is MGHRA and CDR2 YSYEKL. V lost 0 bases and J lost 4; bases outside the gene matches: 4. The CDR3 is 16 residues long.

This chain connects TRBV5-1 to TRBJ2-7; 12 bases are shared with TRBD1. The CDR3 length is 15 residues. V was clipped by 1 base and J by 7 bases; unmatched bases: 6. Germline V gives CDR1 SGHRS, CDR2 YFSETQ. The CDR3 is CASSLWGQGAEEQYF. In DNA form, the CDR3 reads TGCGCCAGCAGCTTGTGGGGACAGGGGGCGGAGGAGCAGTACTTC.

This clone was seen a single time. This chain links TRBV27 with TRBJ1-1; the D gene is possibly TRBD1 (5 bases). V was trimmed by 3 bases and J by 3 bases, leaving 11 bases between them. The CDR3 is 14 residues long. Germline loops: CDR1 MNHEY, CDR2 SMNVEV (reference sequence). The DNA of the CDR3 is TGTGCCAGCAGTTTCGGAGGAGGGGACACTGAAGCTTTCTTT. Amino acid sequence: CASSFGGGDTEAFF.

This chain uses TRBV6-1 with TRBJ1-4; D is undetermined. This CDR3 has 16 amino acids. The V and J ends lost 6 bases and 0 bases respectively, with 14 bases between them. CDR1 and CDR2 (germline): MNHNS, SASEGT. The CDR3 is CASSEIPRATNEKLFF. The CDR3 bases are TGTGCCAGCAGCGAAATCCCCCGGGCAACTAATGAAAAACTGTTTTTT.